These 15 T cell receptor beta chains share one sample of origin, sequenced in a study of identical twins. One entry per CDR3 protein results from TCRdb running MiXCR on the 5' RACE reads. The sample records more than 400,000 distinct CDR3 sequences, nearly 15% being singletons. Another study also made use of these data, one on yellow fever vaccine responses in identical twins.

What was sequenced was CD4+ T cells sorted from blood. Receptor source: a woman aged 18-30 years in good health.

The V call is TRBV3-1, the J call TRBJ1-1, with a weak D call TRBD1 (5 bases). Germline CDR1 and CDR2: LGHDT and YNNKEL (reference sequence). Between the trimmed V and J ends, which lost 6 bases and 7 bases, there was a span of 9 bases. This CDR3 has 11 amino acids. In nucleotides, the CDR3 is TGTGCCAGCAGGGACACCGGTGAAGCTTTCTTT. Protein: CASRDTGEAFF. Supplemented by reference TRBV3-1 and TRBJ1-1, the full variable domain reads DTAVSQTPKYLVTQMGNDKSIKCEQNLGHDTMYWYKQDSKKFLKIMFSYNNKELIINETVPNRFSPKSPDKAHLNLHINSLELGDSAVYFCASRDTGEAFFGQGTRLTVV.

The V and J genes are TRBV20-1 and TRBJ2-5; TRBD1 matches 9 bases. The CDR3 has 15 amino acids. J was trimmed by 2 bases and V by 4 bases; bases with no gene match: 8. Per the germline V gene, CDR1 is DFQATT and CDR2 is SNEGSKA (reference sequence). The CDR3 is CSAKPGTGSQETQYF. CDR3 coding DNA: TGCAGTGCTAAACCCGGGACAGGGTCACAAGAGACCCAGTACTTC.

Many counts were recorded for this clonotype. This chain uses TRBV7-9 with TRBJ1-3; TRBD1 is a possible D gene (6 bases). CDR1 and CDR2 (germline): SEHNR, FQNEAQ (reference sequence). Between the trimmed V and J ends, which lost 5 bases and 8 bases, there was a span of 19 bases. The CDR3 is 15 amino acids. CDR3 sequence: CASSLMKDSGDTIYF. For the CDR3, the DNA is TGTGCCAGCAGCCTGATGAAGGACAGTGGCGACACCATATATTTT.

This sequence joins TRBV11-2 and TRBJ2-5, with 12 bases identical to TRBD2. Trimming took 1 base from V and 3 from J; bases not matched to a gene: 9. Germline CDR1 reads SGHAT; CDR2 reads FQNNGV. CDR3 length equals 18 residues. This CDR3 reads CASSLVGWRLAGEETQYF. CDR3 nucleotides: TGTGCCAGCAGCTTAGTTGGCTGGAGACTAGCGGGGGAAGAGACCCAGTACTTC.

The chain links TRBV27 to TRBJ2-7; possibly TRBD1 for D (5 bases). Deletions cut 4 bases from V and 3 bases from J, with 10 bases between. This CDR3 spans 13 amino acids. CDR1 and CDR2 from the germline V gene are MNHEY and SMNVEV (reference sequence). CDR3: CASSSADSYEQYF. CDR3 nucleotides: TGTGCCAGCAGTTCAGCCGACAGCTACGAGCAGTACTTC.

In its sample, this clonotype was seen a few times. The rearrangement links TRBV6-6 to TRBJ1-4, with D tentatively TRBD1 (5 bases). V was pared by 5 bases and J by 13 bases, with 11 bases between. The germline V gene encodes CDR1 MNHNY and CDR2 SVGAGI (reference sequence). The CDR3 has 11 amino acids. CDR3 sequence: CASSLSRGLFF. As DNA, the CDR3 is TGTGCCAGCAGTCTCTCTAGGGGACTGTTTTTT.

This clonotype was seen only a few times. The rearrangement joins TRBV3-1 to TRBJ2-7, with D possibly called TRBD1 or TRBD2 (5 bases each). V was trimmed by 1 base and J by 5 bases, leaving 12 bases between them. Germline CDR1 LGHDT, CDR2 YNNKEL (reference sequence). The CDR3 totals 14 residues. This chain's CDR3 is CASSQGRLGDEQYF. CDR3 nucleotides: TGTGCCAGCAGCCAAGGAAGGCTGGGGGACGAGCAGTACTTC.

The CDR3 DNA follows: TGTGCCAGCAGCGTAGTAGGGATGGGTACAGATACGCAGTATTTT. Its translation: CASSVVGMGTDTQYF. The V and J genes are TRBV9 and TRBJ2-3; no firm D call. Deletions cut 0 bases from V and 3 bases from J, with 11 bases between. This CDR3 region has 15 residues. The germline V gene encodes CDR1 SGDLS and CDR2 YYNGEE.

The rearrangement links TRBV6-5 to TRBJ2-1; 10 nucleotides align to TRBD1. Germline V CDR1 and CDR2: MNHEY, SVGAGI. The CDR3 loop spans 16 amino acids. J gave up 5 bases and V 2 bases, and 6 bases lay outside the gene matches. The CDR3: CASSYPRDRGDNEQFF. CDR3 bases: TGTGCCAGCAGTTACCCCAGGGACAGGGGTGACAATGAGCAGTTCTTC.

The rearrangement uses TRBV20-1 and TRBJ2-5; D is uncertain. This CDR3 has 14 amino acids. V shed 6 bases and J shed 5 bases, with 19 bases lying between them. The germline V gene has CDR1 DFQATT and CDR2 SNEGSKA (reference sequence). Here the CDR3 DNA reads TGCAGTGCCGTAACTCTCCTGGGCGAGGAGACCCAGTACTTC. Encoded protein: CSAVTLLGEETQYF.

The rearrangement links TRBV28 to TRBJ2-7, with D possibly being TRBD2 (6 bases). The CDR3 is 15 amino acids. Germline assignment: CDR1 MDHEN and CDR2 SYDVKM. Trimming shortened V by 5 bases and J by 0 bases, and 14 bases separated the two germline ends. The chain's CDR3 is CASSPPDGSSYEQYF. The CDR3, as DNA: TGTGCCAGCAGTCCTCCCGACGGGAGCTCCTACGAGCAGTACTTC.

This clonotype has only a few counts. V gene TRBV2 combines with J gene TRBJ1-2, with D unclear. The germline V gene encodes CDR1 SNHLY and CDR2 FYNNEI. Trimming pared 1 base from V and 7 bases from J, leaving 10 bases between. The CDR3 is 13 residues long. CDR3 DNA sequence: TGTGCCAGCAGTGAAGAGGCTCCTGTTGGCTACACCTTC. It is translated as CASSEEAPVGYTF.

This sequence joins TRBV14 and TRBJ2-5, with D unresolved. The V gene's germline CDR1 is SGHDN and CDR2 FVKESK. V dropped 0 bases and J dropped 2 bases, with 10 bases sitting between them. This CDR3 has 15 amino acids. The CDR3 nucleotides read TGTGCCAGCAGCCAAGAGGCCCCAGGACAAGAGACCCAGTACTTC. It specifies CASSQEAPGQETQYF.

The rearrangement uses TRBV12-3 or TRBV12-4 and TRBJ2-7; 7 bases agree with TRBD1. The CDR3 extends over 15 amino acids. The V segment lost 2 bases and the J segment 7 bases; nucleotides outside the gene matches: 11. The DNA of the CDR3 is TGTGCCAGCAGTTTAAGGGACAGACGGGTGGGAGAGCAGTACTTC. Its protein product is CASSLRDRRVGEQYF.

The rearrangement joins TRBV6-5 to TRBJ2-3; D unresolved. V was shortened by 6 bases and J by 5 bases, with 21 bases between the two germline ends. The germline gives CDR1 MNHEY, CDR2 SVGAGI. CDR3 size: 16 residues. This CDR3 is CASRLDERSLGDTQYF. DNA of the CDR3: TGTGCCAGCAGATTAGATGAGCGTTCCCTGGGAGATACGCAGTATTTT.